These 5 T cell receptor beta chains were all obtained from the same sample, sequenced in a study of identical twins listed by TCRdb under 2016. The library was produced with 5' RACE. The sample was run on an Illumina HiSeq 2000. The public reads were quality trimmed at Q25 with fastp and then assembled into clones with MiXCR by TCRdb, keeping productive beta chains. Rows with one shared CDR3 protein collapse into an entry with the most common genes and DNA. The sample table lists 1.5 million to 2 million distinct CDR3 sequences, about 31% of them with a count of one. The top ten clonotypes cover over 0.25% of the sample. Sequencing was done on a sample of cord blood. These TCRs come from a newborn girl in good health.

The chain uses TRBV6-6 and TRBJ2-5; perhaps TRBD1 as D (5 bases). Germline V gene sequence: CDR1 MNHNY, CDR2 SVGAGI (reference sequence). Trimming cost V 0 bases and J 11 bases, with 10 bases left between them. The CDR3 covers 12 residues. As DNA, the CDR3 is TGTGCCAGCAGTTACTCGCAGGGCAAGCAGTACTTC. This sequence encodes CASSYSQGKQYF.

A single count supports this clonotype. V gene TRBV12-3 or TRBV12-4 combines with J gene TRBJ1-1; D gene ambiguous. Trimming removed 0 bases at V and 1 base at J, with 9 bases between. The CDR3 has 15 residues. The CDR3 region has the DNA TGTGCCAGCAGTTTAGCGCCGGCGGCGAACACTGAAGCTTTCTTT. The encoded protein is CASSLAPAANTEAFF.

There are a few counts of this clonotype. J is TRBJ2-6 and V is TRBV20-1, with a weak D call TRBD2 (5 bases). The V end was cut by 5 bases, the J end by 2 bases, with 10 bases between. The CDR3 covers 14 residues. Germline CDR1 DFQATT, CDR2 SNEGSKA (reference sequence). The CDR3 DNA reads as TGCAGTGCTCGAGGGTTCCCTGGGGCCAACGTCCTGACTTTC. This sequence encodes CSARGFPGANVLTF.

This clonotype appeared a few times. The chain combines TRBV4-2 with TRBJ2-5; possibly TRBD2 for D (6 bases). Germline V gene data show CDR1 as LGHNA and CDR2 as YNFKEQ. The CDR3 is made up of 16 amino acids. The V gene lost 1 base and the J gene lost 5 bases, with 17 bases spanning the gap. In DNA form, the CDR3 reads TGTGCCAGCAGCCAAGTTGCTAGCGTGGGATCGGAGACCCAGTACTTC. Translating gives CASSQVASVGSETQYF.

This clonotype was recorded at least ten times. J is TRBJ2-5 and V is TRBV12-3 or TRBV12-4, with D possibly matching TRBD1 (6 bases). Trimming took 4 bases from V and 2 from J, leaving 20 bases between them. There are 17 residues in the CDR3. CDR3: CASSSLQGIRLQETQYF. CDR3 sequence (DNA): TGTGCCAGCAGTTCCCTACAGGGAATCCGATTACAAGAGACCCAGTACTTC.